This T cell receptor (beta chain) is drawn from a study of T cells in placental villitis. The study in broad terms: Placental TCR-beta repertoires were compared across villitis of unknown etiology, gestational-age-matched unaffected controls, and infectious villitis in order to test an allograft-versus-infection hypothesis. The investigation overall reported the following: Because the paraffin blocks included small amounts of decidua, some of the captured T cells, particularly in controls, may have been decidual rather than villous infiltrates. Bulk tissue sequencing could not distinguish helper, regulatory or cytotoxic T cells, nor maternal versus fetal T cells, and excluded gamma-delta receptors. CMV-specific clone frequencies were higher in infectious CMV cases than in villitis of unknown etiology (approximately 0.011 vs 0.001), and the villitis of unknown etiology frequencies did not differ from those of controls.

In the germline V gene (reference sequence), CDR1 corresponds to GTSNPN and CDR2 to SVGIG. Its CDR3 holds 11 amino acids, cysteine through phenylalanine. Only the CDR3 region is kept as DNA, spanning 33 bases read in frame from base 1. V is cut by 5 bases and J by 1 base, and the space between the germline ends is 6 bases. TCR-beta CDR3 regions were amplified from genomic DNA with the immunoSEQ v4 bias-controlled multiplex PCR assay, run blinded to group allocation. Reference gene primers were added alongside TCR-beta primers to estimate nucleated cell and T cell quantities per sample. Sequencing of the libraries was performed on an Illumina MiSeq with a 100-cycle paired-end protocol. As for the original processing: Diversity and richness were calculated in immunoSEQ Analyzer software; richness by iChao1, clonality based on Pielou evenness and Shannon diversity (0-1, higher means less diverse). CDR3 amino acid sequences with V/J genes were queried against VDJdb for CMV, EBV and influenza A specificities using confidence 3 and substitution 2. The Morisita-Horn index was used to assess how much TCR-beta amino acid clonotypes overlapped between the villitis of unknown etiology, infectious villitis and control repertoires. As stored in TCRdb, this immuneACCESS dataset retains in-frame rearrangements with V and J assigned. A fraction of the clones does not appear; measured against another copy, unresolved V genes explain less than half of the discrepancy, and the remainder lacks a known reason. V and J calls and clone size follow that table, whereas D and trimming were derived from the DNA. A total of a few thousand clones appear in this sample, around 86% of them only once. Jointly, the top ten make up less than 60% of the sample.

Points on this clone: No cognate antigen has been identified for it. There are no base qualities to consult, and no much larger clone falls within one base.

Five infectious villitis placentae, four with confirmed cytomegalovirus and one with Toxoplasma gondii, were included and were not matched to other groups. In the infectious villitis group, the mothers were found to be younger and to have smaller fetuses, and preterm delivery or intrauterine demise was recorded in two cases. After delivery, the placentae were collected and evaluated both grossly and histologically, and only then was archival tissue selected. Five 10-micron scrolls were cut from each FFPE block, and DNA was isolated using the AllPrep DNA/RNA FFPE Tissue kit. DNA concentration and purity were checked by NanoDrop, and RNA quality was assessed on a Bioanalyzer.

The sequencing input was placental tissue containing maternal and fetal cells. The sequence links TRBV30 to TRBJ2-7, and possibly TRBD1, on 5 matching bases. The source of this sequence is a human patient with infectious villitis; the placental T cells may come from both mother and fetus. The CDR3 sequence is CAWGQSYEQYF. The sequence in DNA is TGTGCCTGGGGACAATCCTACGAGCAGTACTTC.